This T cell receptor (beta chain) originates from a study of CD8 T cells in ankylosing spondylitis. Points from the study as a whole: From matched ankylosing spondylitis synovial fluid, disease-linked clones were reportedly recovered at significantly enriched levels. Disease-linked clones bore a CD8+ phenotype, appearing relatively rarely in peripheral blood.

There are many counts of this clonotype. Its antigen is undetermined. TCRdb passed the 5' RACE reads through MiXCR, listing each CDR3 protein once. The sample holds approximately 200,000 distinct CDR3 sequences, roughly 12% seen once. The CDR3 consists of 12 residues. The germline CDR1 and CDR2 sequences are MGHRA and YSYEKL. Trimming pared 1 base from V and 2 bases from J, leaving 2 bases between. The sequencing input was blood, either unsorted or a sorted T cell fraction (not recorded which). The source of this sequence is a male donor with ankylosing spondylitis or in good health (not recorded which). The gene calls are TRBV4-1 and TRBJ1-2; no definite D call. CDR3 bases: TGCGCCAGCAGCCAAGGAAACTATGGCTACACCTTC. This sequence encodes CASSQGNYGYTF.